Only a few counts were recorded for the clone carrying this T cell receptor beta chain. Its antigen is as yet unknown. This entry belongs to a study of T cells in localized non-small cell lung cancer. Findings and limits, study-wide: Investigators sequenced only a single tumor region, leaving heterogeneity possible. Out of the top 100 tumor clones, a median approximately 61 were seen in adjacent lung. The study found T cell clonality highest in uninvolved adjacent lung, above tumor.

The CDR3 is made up of 16 amino acids. Germline V gene lookup returns CDR1 SGHDT and CDR2 YYEEEE. V lost 6 bases, J lost 5 bases, and 21 bases lay in between. Measured with immunoSEQ multiplex PCR; TCRdb has only the in-frame clones, and not every one. The sample lists about 70,000 clones; around 84% were seen once. The sample was peripheral blood, taken before any cancer treatment. The chain links TRBV5-6 to TRBJ2-1; D is ambiguous. This TCR was recovered from an older female donor with stage I lung adenocarcinoma. CDR3 residues: CASTSRRVSANNEQFF. The CDR3 DNA reads TGTGCCAGCACTTCTCGCCGGGTCTCGGCTAACAATGAGCAGTTCTTC. Based on the CDR3 plus reference TRBV5-6 and TRBJ2-1, the full variable domain is DAGVTQSPTHLIKTRGQQVTLRCSPKSGHDTVSWYQQALGQGPQFIFQYYEEEERQRGNFPDRFSGHQFPNYSSELNVNALLLGDSALYLCASTSRRVSANNEQFFGPGTRLTVL.